These T cell receptor beta chains were read from a single sample in a study of graft-versus-host responses after intestinal transplantation. The assay was immunoSEQ multiplex PCR, and TCRdb's table has in-frame clones only and misses some. The data contain some 70,000 clones, 92% of them seen just once; the ten biggest clones take up 6.5% to 8.5%. Sequences were derived from bone marrow, sampled around 730 days after intestinal transplantation. These receptors were collected from a human patient who received an intestinal transplant, so some T cells may come from the graft donor. Both conserved end residues are part of each CDR3. A D gene is named only where the DNA matches it firmly. A clone size is listed for some rows: how often the clone was seen (once, few, many), or a class if it is expanded.

cdr3_nt: TGTGCCAGCCTTACACGGGAGCAAGATACGCAGTATTTT; cdr3_aa: CASLTREQDTQYF; d_call: NA; clone_size: NA; v_call: TRBV11-2; j_call: TRBJ2-3; cdr3_length: 13
cdr3_nt: TGTGCCAGCAGCTTAGCAGGGGGAGAGACCCAGTACTTC; cdr3_aa: CASSLAGGETQYF; d_call: NA; clone_size: NA; v_call: TRBV7-9; j_call: TRBJ2-5; cdr3_length: 13
cdr3_nt: TGTGCCAGCAGCCGGACTAGCGGGAGGACTAGCACAGATACGCAGTATTTT; cdr3_aa: CASSRTSGRTSTDTQYF; d_call: TRBD2; clone_size: NA; v_call: TRBV11-1; j_call: TRBJ2-3; cdr3_length: 17
cdr3_nt: TGTGCCAGCAGCTTAGGCACAGGGCCCCGCACAGATACGCAGTATTTT; cdr3_aa: CASSLGTGPRTDTQYF; d_call: NA; clone_size: NA; v_call: TRBV11-3; j_call: TRBJ2-3; cdr3_length: 16
cdr3_nt: TGTGCCAGCAGCAAAATAGGGCCCGTTTTCTTGGGGGCGGCCTATCCCCACTTC; cdr3_aa: CASSKIGPVFLGAAYPHF; d_call: NA; clone_size: NA; v_call: TRBV21-1; j_call: TRBJ1-2; cdr3_length: 18
cdr3_nt: TGCAGCGCCGGAGGGACAGTAAACACTGAAGCTTTCTTT; cdr3_aa: CSAGGTVNTEAFF; d_call: TRBD1; clone_size: NA; v_call: TRBV29-1; j_call: TRBJ1-1; cdr3_length: 13
cdr3_nt: TGTGCCAGCAGCTTCGGACTAGCGGGGACCCACTACGAGCAGTACTTC; cdr3_aa: CASSFGLAGTHYEQYF; d_call: TRBD2; clone_size: NA; v_call: TRBV7-2; j_call: TRBJ2-7; cdr3_length: 16
cdr3_nt: TGCGCCAGCAGCACAACAGGGGATGAAAACACCATATATTTT; cdr3_aa: CASSTTGDENTIYF; d_call: TRBD1; clone_size: NA; v_call: TRBV5-1; j_call: TRBJ1-3; cdr3_length: 14
cdr3_nt: TGTGCCAGTAGTTTAGGGACAGCCAGCTACAATGAGCAGTTCTTC; cdr3_aa: CASSLGTASYNEQFF; d_call: TRBD1; clone_size: NA; v_call: TRBV19; j_call: TRBJ2-1; cdr3_length: 15
cdr3_nt: TGTGCCAGCAGTTACTCGACCCACGGACAGTATGGCTACACCTTC; cdr3_aa: CASSYSTHGQYGYTF; d_call: NA; clone_size: NA; v_call: TRBV6-5; j_call: TRBJ1-2; cdr3_length: 15
cdr3_nt: TGCGCCAGCAGTGAGTACCAGGGCGGCACAGATACGCAGTATTTT; cdr3_aa: CASSEYQGGTDTQYF; d_call: NA; clone_size: NA; v_call: TRBV10-1; j_call: TRBJ2-3; cdr3_length: 15
cdr3_nt: TGTGCCAGCAGCTTGTTAGACACAGATACGCAGTATTTT; cdr3_aa: CASSLLDTDTQYF; d_call: NA; clone_size: NA; v_call: TRBV7-9; j_call: TRBJ2-3; cdr3_length: 13
cdr3_nt: TGCGCCAGCAGCCAAGTTGGGAGGGGCCGAACTGAAGCTTTCTTT; cdr3_aa: CASSQVGRGRTEAFF; d_call: NA; clone_size: NA; v_call: TRBV4-1; j_call: TRBJ1-1; cdr3_length: 15
cdr3_nt: TGTGCCACCACAGGGGGGGCCTCCGCTTCACCCCTCCACTTT; cdr3_aa: CATTGGASASPLHF; d_call: TRBD1; clone_size: NA; v_call: TRBV6-5; j_call: TRBJ1-6; cdr3_length: 14
cdr3_nt: TGTGCCAGCAGGTTGGCTAGCGGCGCCGTCGAGCAGTACTTC; cdr3_aa: CASRLASGAVEQYF; d_call: TRBD2; clone_size: NA; v_call: TRBV2; j_call: TRBJ2-7; cdr3_length: 14
cdr3_nt: TGTGCCAGCAGCTGGACAGGGGCGGCCGAAAACACCATATATTTT; cdr3_aa: CASSWTGAAENTIYF; d_call: TRBD1; clone_size: NA; v_call: TRBV5-4; j_call: TRBJ1-3; cdr3_length: 15
cdr3_nt: TGTGCCAGCAGTCCCAAACCTCCGGGACATAGATCACCCCTCCACTTT; cdr3_aa: CASSPKPPGHRSPLHF; d_call: NA; clone_size: NA; v_call: TRBV27; j_call: TRBJ1-6; cdr3_length: 16
cdr3_nt: TGCGCCAGCAGCCAAGATAGATTCGGGAATCAGCCCCAGCATTTT; cdr3_aa: CASSQDRFGNQPQHF; d_call: NA; clone_size: medium-sized; v_call: TRBV4-1; j_call: TRBJ1-5; cdr3_length: 15
cdr3_nt: TGTGCCAGCAGTTACTTGTCGGGGATTCCTTCCTACGAGCAGTACTTC; cdr3_aa: CASSYLSGIPSYEQYF; d_call: NA; clone_size: once; v_call: TRBV6-5; j_call: TRBJ2-7; cdr3_length: 16
cdr3_nt: TGTGCCAGCAGTTACGTGCTAGCGGGAGTTGTCTACGAGCAGTACTTC; cdr3_aa: CASSYVLAGVVYEQYF; d_call: TRBD2; clone_size: NA; v_call: TRBV6-5; j_call: TRBJ2-7; cdr3_length: 16
cdr3_nt: TGCGCCAGCAGCTATACAGGGGGGGAGCTGTTTTTT; cdr3_aa: CASSYTGGELFF; d_call: NA; clone_size: NA; v_call: TRBV5-1; j_call: TRBJ2-2; cdr3_length: 12
cdr3_nt: TGTGCCAGCAGCATTGACTCCTATAATTCACCCCTCCACTTT; cdr3_aa: CASSIDSYNSPLHF; d_call: NA; clone_size: NA; v_call: TRBV6-6; j_call: TRBJ1-6; cdr3_length: 14
cdr3_nt: TGTGCCAGCAGCCAAAGGGGGACAGTTAATTCACCCCTCCACTTT; cdr3_aa: CASSQRGTVNSPLHF; d_call: TRBD1; clone_size: NA; v_call: TRBV14; j_call: TRBJ1-6; cdr3_length: 15
cdr3_nt: TGTGCCAGCACCGTAGCCGGGGTCCAGCCCCAGCATTTT; cdr3_aa: CASTVAGVQPQHF; d_call: NA; clone_size: NA; v_call: TRBV6-1; j_call: TRBJ1-5; cdr3_length: 13
cdr3_nt: TGTGCCAGCAGCGTAGTCCCAGGCGATGAGCAGTTCTTC; cdr3_aa: CASSVVPGDEQFF; d_call: NA; clone_size: NA; v_call: TRBV9; j_call: TRBJ2-1; cdr3_length: 13
cdr3_nt: TGTGCCAGCAGCCAAGATTTCGCGGGAGTTTACGAGCAGTACTTC; cdr3_aa: CASSQDFAGVYEQYF; d_call: TRBD2; clone_size: once; v_call: TRBV4-2; j_call: TRBJ2-7; cdr3_length: 15
cdr3_nt: TGCGCCAGCAGCCAAGACGGACCTTCGGCCCAGTACTTC; cdr3_aa: CASSQDGPSAQYF; d_call: NA; clone_size: NA; v_call: TRBV4-1; j_call: TRBJ2-5; cdr3_length: 13
cdr3_nt: TGCGCCAGCAGCCAAGATAGGAGCGGCCTCTCCTACAATGAGCAGTTCTTC; cdr3_aa: CASSQDRSGLSYNEQFF; d_call: NA; clone_size: NA; v_call: TRBV4-1; j_call: TRBJ2-1; cdr3_length: 17
cdr3_nt: TGTGCCAGCAGTTTTAGGACGCCGCGGCCTAGCACAGATACGCAGTATTTT; cdr3_aa: CASSFRTPRPSTDTQYF; d_call: NA; clone_size: NA; v_call: TRBV28; j_call: TRBJ2-3; cdr3_length: 17
cdr3_nt: TGTGCCAGCAGCTTACGGAGCGTCACAGATACGCAGTATTTT; cdr3_aa: CASSLRSVTDTQYF; d_call: NA; clone_size: NA; v_call: TRBV7-9; j_call: TRBJ2-3; cdr3_length: 14
cdr3_nt: TGTGCCAGCAGCTTTGCGGGAATCTACAATGAGCAGTTCTTC; cdr3_aa: CASSFAGIYNEQFF; d_call: NA; clone_size: NA; v_call: TRBV5-4; j_call: TRBJ2-1; cdr3_length: 14
cdr3_nt: TGTGCCAGCAGTTATCAAGTTTCCTTCTATGGCTACACCTTC; cdr3_aa: CASSYQVSFYGYTF; d_call: NA; clone_size: NA; v_call: TRBV6-7; j_call: TRBJ1-2; cdr3_length: 14
cdr3_nt: TGCGCCAGCAGCTTGGCGGGACTAGCGGGACAAGAGACCCAGTACTTC; cdr3_aa: CASSLAGLAGQETQYF; d_call: TRBD2; clone_size: NA; v_call: TRBV5-1; j_call: TRBJ2-5; cdr3_length: 16
cdr3_nt: TGTGCTAGTGGTTTAGATTGGGACCGCCGGCGTAACTATGGCTACACCTTC; cdr3_aa: CASGLDWDRRRNYGYTF; d_call: NA; clone_size: NA; v_call: TRBV12-5; j_call: TRBJ1-2; cdr3_length: 17
cdr3_nt: TGTGCCAGCAGCCCACAGACAGGGTTAACCTCTGGGGCCAACGTCCTGACTTTC; cdr3_aa: CASSPQTGLTSGANVLTF; d_call: TRBD1; clone_size: NA; v_call: TRBV5-4; j_call: TRBJ2-6; cdr3_length: 18
cdr3_nt: TGTGCCAGCAGCAAATTTAGAGTAGGACAGGGGGTTACCGGGGAGCTGTTTTTT; cdr3_aa: CASSKFRVGQGVTGELFF; d_call: NA; clone_size: NA; v_call: TRBV21-1; j_call: TRBJ2-2; cdr3_length: 18
cdr3_nt: TGTGCCAGCAGCTTAACAATACCCCCTGAAGCTTTCTTT; cdr3_aa: CASSLTIPPEAFF; d_call: NA; clone_size: NA; v_call: TRBV7-9; j_call: TRBJ1-1; cdr3_length: 13
cdr3_nt: TGTGCCTGGGGGTCTCTGGGGGGGCGTCAGCCCCAGCATTTT; cdr3_aa: CAWGSLGGRQPQHF; d_call: NA; clone_size: NA; v_call: TRBV30; j_call: TRBJ1-5; cdr3_length: 14
cdr3_nt: TGCGCCAGTAGACTAGGGGACGCAGATACGCAGTATTTT; cdr3_aa: CASRLGDADTQYF; d_call: NA; clone_size: NA; v_call: TRBV4-1; j_call: TRBJ2-3; cdr3_length: 13
cdr3_nt: TGTGCCAGCAGTGACCCGGGGTTGTATAGCAATCAGCCCCAGCATTTT; cdr3_aa: CASSDPGLYSNQPQHF; d_call: NA; clone_size: NA; v_call: TRBV2; j_call: TRBJ1-5; cdr3_length: 16
cdr3_nt: TGTGCCAGCAGTGAATCCCGGGACGGCATTTTGGGCACTGAAGCTTTCTTT; cdr3_aa: CASSESRDGILGTEAFF; d_call: NA; clone_size: NA; v_call: TRBV25-1; j_call: TRBJ1-1; cdr3_length: 17
cdr3_nt: TGTGCCAGTAGTATTTCCGGACGGCTTTTTAACTATGGCTACACCTTC; cdr3_aa: CASSISGRLFNYGYTF; d_call: NA; clone_size: NA; v_call: TRBV19; j_call: TRBJ1-2; cdr3_length: 16
cdr3_nt: TGTGCCAGCAGTCCTGGGGGCTCCTACGAGCAGTACTTC; cdr3_aa: CASSPGGSYEQYF; d_call: NA; clone_size: NA; v_call: TRBV13; j_call: TRBJ2-7; cdr3_length: 13
cdr3_nt: TGCGCCAGCAGTCTCATAGGAGGGTTCTACGAGCAGTACTTC; cdr3_aa: CASSLIGGFYEQYF; d_call: NA; clone_size: NA; v_call: TRBV5-1; j_call: TRBJ2-7; cdr3_length: 14
cdr3_nt: TGTGCCAGCAGACAGGGGGGGAACACTGAAGCTTTCTTT; cdr3_aa: CASRQGGNTEAFF; d_call: TRBD1; clone_size: NA; v_call: TRBV2; j_call: TRBJ1-1; cdr3_length: 13